Sequencing of this T cell receptor beta chain was carried out in a study of T cell responses to AZD1222 COVID-19 vaccine. Germline CDR1 is KGHDR and CDR2 is SFDVKD. After removal of 2 bases from V and 2 bases from J, the junction contained 3 bases not matched to a gene. The CDR3 consists of 16 residues. Sequencing used immunoSEQ multiplex PCR; TCRdb keeps in-frame clones, though not all of them. The sample holds under 150,000 clones, roughly 85% seen once. The source is an adult who received the MenACWY meningococcal vaccine as a control. Specimen: peripheral blood, collected 28 days after the second dose of the MenACWY control vaccine. The rearrangement joins TRBV24-1 to TRBJ2-5; 11 nucleotides align to TRBD2. As DNA, the CDR3 is TGTGCCACCAGTGATTCGGGACTAGCGGAACAAGAGACCCAGTACTTC. Translated, it gives CATSDSGLAEQETQYF.